These 16 T cell receptor beta chains share one sample of origin, sequenced in a study of beta chain features in type 1 diabetes. Isolated RNA was reverse transcribed in full, so expressed TCRB transcripts were sequenced. TCRdb keeps only in-frame clones here, not all; method: immunoSEQ multiplex PCR. The sample records 160,000 or so clones, around 9% being singletons. Their target antigens are unknown. General observations from the study: Moderate but significant shortening of TCRB CDR3s was recorded in all four CD4+ subsets from Type 1 diabetes patients.

Sequencing input: central memory CD4+ T cells from blood. These receptors were obtained from a woman aged 30 to 39 with type 1 diabetes.

This chain connects TRBV5-6 to TRBJ1-5; D possibly corresponds to TRBD1 (6 bases). V was pared by 5 bases and J by 0 bases, with 18 bases between. The CDR3 sequence is 17 residues long. Per the germline V gene, CDR1 is SGHDT and CDR2 is YYEEEE. The CDR3 DNA follows: TGTGCCAGCAGTCTACAGGGTCAATCGTATAGCAATCAGCCCCAGCATTTT. Amino acid sequence: CASSLQGQSYSNQPQHF.

Only a few counts were recorded for this clone. The chain joins TRBV5-4 to TRBJ2-7; tentative D call: TRBD1 (5 bases). V lost 0 bases and J lost 1, with 11 bases in between. CDR1 and CDR2 from the germline V gene are SGHNT and YYREEE (reference sequence). There are 15 residues in the CDR3. This CDR3 reads CASSLGGSRSYEQYF. As DNA, the CDR3 is TGTGCCAGCAGCTTGGGGGGCTCACGATCCTACGAGCAGTACTTC.

The sample holds a few counts of this clone. This chain joins TRBV7-9 and TRBJ1-1, with D uncertain. Per the germline V gene, CDR1 is SEHNR and CDR2 is FQNEAQ (reference sequence). This CDR3 spans 13 amino acids. The V end was cut by 3 bases, the J end by 4 bases, with 9 bases between. The CDR3 protein is CASSFTGGTEAFF. CDR3 nucleotide sequence: TGTGCCAGCAGCTTTACTGGAGGCACTGAAGCTTTCTTT.

This clone occurred a few times. The chain employs TRBV29-1 and TRBJ1-1; no firm D call. The CDR3 extends over 11 amino acids. Between the trimmed V and J ends, which lost 5 bases and 2 bases, there was a span of 6 bases. Germline CDR1 SQVTM, CDR2 ANQGSEA. The CDR3 region has the DNA TGCAGCGTTACATTTAACACTGAAGCTTTCTTT. Translation: CSVTFNTEAFF.

The chain recombines TRBV28 with TRBJ1-3; tentatively, D is TRBD1 (6 bases). Trimming removed 2 bases from V and 12 bases from J, with 17 bases in between. The germline V gene encodes CDR1 MDHEN and CDR2 SYDVKM. The CDR3 covers 14 residues. This CDR3 reads CASSLTRSGANIYF. The CDR3 region has the DNA TGTGCCAGCAGTTTAACGAGGTCAGGGGCCAACATATATTTT.

CDR3 nucleotide sequence: TGTGCCAGCAGCCAAGTAGGTGGAGGCGGGACGGCCAAAAACATTCAGTACTTC. Amino acid sequence: CASSQVGGGGTAKNIQYF. The chain joins TRBV7-9 to TRBJ2-4, with a possible D match to TRBD2 (6 bases). This CDR3 comprises 18 residues. Trimming shortened V by 5 bases and J by 1 base, and 21 bases separated the two germline ends. CDR1 and CDR2 (germline): SEHNR, FQNEAQ (reference sequence).

This clone turned up a few times. J is TRBJ2-1 and V is TRBV5-1; TRBD2 matches at 12 bases. CDR3 length: 16 residues. The germline V gene encodes CDR1 SGHRS and CDR2 YFSETQ. The ends lost 1 base at V and 5 bases at J; junction bases unmatched: 4. CDR3 DNA sequence: TGCGCCAGCAGCTTGCTAGCGGGAGGGCCAAACAATGAGCAGTTCTTC. Amino acid sequence: CASSLLAGGPNNEQFF.

The chain uses TRBV7-2 and TRBJ1-2, with D uncertain. The CDR3 has 12 residues. Germline V gene data show CDR1 as SGHTA and CDR2 as FQGNSA. V was cut by 4 bases and J by 2 bases, with 5 bases left in between. The CDR3, as DNA: TGTGCCAGCAGCTCGTTAAACTATGGCTACACCTTC. Translated: CASSSLNYGYTF.

This clone was found a few times. The CDR3 sequence: CASSFGGETEAFF. CDR3 nucleotide sequence: TGTGCCAGCAGCTTTGGGGGGGAGACTGAAGCTTTCTTT. The chain couples TRBV7-9 to TRBJ1-1; a possible D gene is TRBD1 (5 bases). V lost 3 bases and J 5 bases, leaving 10 bases between the germline ends. Germline values: CDR1 SEHNR, CDR2 FQNEAQ (reference sequence). The CDR3 extends over 13 amino acids.

The chain employs TRBV5-1 and TRBJ2-5; weak D call: TRBD1 (5 bases). Germline V gene sequence: CDR1 SGHRS, CDR2 YFSETQ. This CDR3 has 15 residues. Trimming left V 4 bases short and J 5 bases short, with 18 bases between. CDR3 nucleotide sequence: TGCGCCAGCAGCCCCTCGCCCCAGGGCTGGGAGACCCAGTACTTC. It translates to CASSPSPQGWETQYF.

The chain couples TRBV15 to TRBJ2-7; possibly TRBD2 for D (7 bases). The length of the CDR3 is 15 residues. Germline values: CDR1 LNHNV, CDR2 YYDKDF (reference sequence). V gave up 0 bases and J gave up 4 bases, with 13 bases separating them. The CDR3 bases are TGTGCCACCAGCAGAGATCGGGGGGCGACGTACGAGCAGTACTTC. This translates into CATSRDRGATYEQYF.

The rearrangement joins TRBV11-2 to TRBJ2-1; D is possibly TRBD2 (6 bases). V gave up 5 bases and J gave up 7 bases, with 12 bases separating them. Germline-derived CDR1 and CDR2 are SGHAT and FQNNGV. The length of the CDR3 is 13 residues. The CDR3 DNA sequence: TGTGCCAGCAGCGCGGGACTCGTAAATGAGCAGTTCTTC. This codes for CASSAGLVNEQFF.

The rearrangement links TRBV28 to TRBJ2-7; D may be TRBD2 (6 bases). Germline CDR1 is MDHEN and CDR2 is SYDVKM. The CDR3 sequence is 14 residues long. V was pared by 7 bases and J by 6 bases, with 19 bases between. CDR3 coding DNA: TGTGCCAGCACCCGCGGGACCCTAACGGGCGAGCAGTACTTC. Translated: CASTRGTLTGEQYF. The whole variable domain, remainder taken from reference TRBV28 and TRBJ2-7, is DVKVTQSSRYLVKRTGEKVFLECVQDMDHENMFWYRQDPGLGLRLIYFSYDVKMKEKGDIPEGYSVSREKKERFSLILESASTNQTSMYLCASTRGTLTGEQYFGPGTRLTVT.

CDR3 region: CASSLAMGGEKLFF. In DNA form, the CDR3 reads TGTGCCAGCAGCTTAGCGATGGGGGGTGAAAAACTGTTTTTT. The chain is built from TRBV7-9 and TRBJ1-4; perhaps TRBD1 as D (5 bases). The CDR3 consists of 14 residues. Trimming removed 0 bases from V and 7 bases from J, with 9 bases in between. CDR1 and CDR2 from the germline V gene are SEHNR and FQNEAQ (reference sequence).

This clone was picked up many times. The gene calls are TRBV18 and TRBJ2-7; 12 nucleotides agree with TRBD2. CDR3 length: 15 residues. V was pared by 6 bases and J by 5 bases, with 8 bases of the junction left unmatched. The germline CDR1 and CDR2 sequences are KGHSH and LQKENI. The CDR3 bases are TGTGCCAGCTCGGATCTAGCGGGAGGGCCCCACGAGCAGTACTTC. Translating it yields CASSDLAGGPHEQYF.

This clone was counted only a few times. This sequence joins TRBV29-1 and TRBJ1-2; 7 nucleotides match TRBD1. The CDR3 consists of 10 residues. J gave up 10 bases and V 7 bases, and 6 bases lay outside the gene matches. The germline gives CDR1 SQVTM, CDR2 ANQGSEA. The CDR3 spells CSASGQAYTF. The CDR3 DNA follows: TGCAGCGCTTCAGGACAGGCCTACACCTTC. The full variable domain, its missing parts supplied by reference TRBV29-1 and TRBJ1-2, is SAVISQKPSRDICQRGTSLTIQCQVDSQVTMMFWYRQQPGQSLTLIATANQGSEATYESGFVIDKFPISRPNLTFSTLTVSNMSPEDSSIYLCSASGQAYTFGSGTRLTVV.